Included here is one TCR beta chain sequence, with context. The target antigen is unknown. The data are from a study of cytomegalovirus exposure and HLA in healthy donors. Study findings and constraints: The study labeled more than 150 TCR beta chains cytomegalovirus-associated. Reportedly, a later analysis found an Asian-associated ancestry cluster had fewer N-insertions than the approximately 640-donor mean. Under in vitro conditions, three CMV-associated chains were confirmed as specific for CMV antigens.

PCR amplification relied on 60 Vbeta primers (plus 13 Jbeta primers). Some clones are missing from TCRdb's copy, which holds only in-frame ones; the method was immunoSEQ multiplex PCR. This listing includes around 150,000 clones. V lost 4 bases and J 4 bases, leaving 17 bases between the germline ends. This CDR3 region has 16 residues. Germline CDR1 is ENHRY and CDR2 is SYGVKD. V usage is TRBV10-3 and J usage is TRBJ1-5; TRBD1 might be the D (5 bases). What was sequenced was PBMCs. The receptor's source is a man aged 25-45 years in good health and CMV-seronegative. The CDR3 nucleotides read TGTGCCATCAGTGTGGGGGGTAGGCCCATGAATCAGCCCCAGCATTTT. Translation: CAISVGGRPMNQPQHF.